The next 20 T cell receptor beta chains were all read from a single sample in a study of PD-1 blockade in mismatch repair-deficient tumors. Only in-frame clones appear in the TCRdb table, and some are missing; sequencing was by immunoSEQ multiplex PCR. The sample lists about 68,000 clones, roughly 80% occurring once. The source was peripheral blood, collected 2 weeks after starting pembrolizumab. The origin of the receptors is an adult with mismatch repair-deficient cancer.

The chain joins TRBV7-2 to TRBJ1-2; 7 bases fit TRBD1. Germline lookup yields CDR1 SGHTA and CDR2 FQGNSA. The trim removed 5 bases at V and 1 base at J, leaving 7 bases unmatched. There are 15 residues in the CDR3. DNA of the CDR3: TGTGCCAGCAGCCTAACCGGGACAGATAACTATGGCTACACCTTC. It translates to CASSLTGTDNYGYTF.

This chain joins TRBV9 and TRBJ2-3, with D hard to call. Germline V gene lookup returns CDR1 SGDLS and CDR2 YYNGEE. The ends were cut back, 0 bases at V and 4 bases at J, with 9 bases in the middle. The CDR3 has 14 residues. The CDR3 DNA follows: TGTGCCAGCAGCGTAGGGCAGGTACCAGATACGCAGTATTTT. Amino acids: CASSVGQVPDTQYF.

This sequence joins TRBV19 and TRBJ2-7; D not resolved. V lost 0 bases to trimming and J lost 4 bases, with 7 bases between them. CDR1 and CDR2 from the germline V gene are LNHDA and SQIVND (reference sequence). The CDR3 is 13 residues long. The CDR3 reads CASSIETSYEQYF. The CDR3, as DNA: TGTGCCAGTAGTATAGAGACATCTTACGAGCAGTACTTC.

This chain joins TRBV4-2 and TRBJ2-3; D might be TRBD2 (5 bases). The CDR3 sequence is 16 residues long. V dropped 0 bases and J dropped 3 bases, with 13 bases sitting between them. Germline V gene data show CDR1 as LGHNA and CDR2 as YNFKEQ. In DNA, the CDR3 is TGTGCCAGCAGCCAAGAAAGAGGGATTTTAACAGATACGCAGTATTTT. Its translation: CASSQERGILTDTQYF.

This clone appeared a few times. This chain uses TRBV5-1 with TRBJ1-1; D gene uncertain. Germline values: CDR1 SGHRS, CDR2 YFSETQ. V was clipped by 0 bases and J by 1 base, with 7 bases between them. CDR3 size: 14 residues. The CDR3 spells CASSLAATNTEAFF. In DNA form, the CDR3 reads TGCGCCAGCAGCTTGGCCGCCACGAACACTGAAGCTTTCTTT. Based on the CDR3 plus reference TRBV5-1 and TRBJ1-1, the full variable domain is KAGVTQTPRYLIKTRGQQVTLSCSPISGHRSVSWYQQTPGQGLQFLFEYFSETQRNKGNFPGRFSGRQFSNSRSEMNVSTLELGDSALYLCASSLAATNTEAFFGQGTRLTVV.

The chain uses TRBV2 and TRBJ2-1; D gene ambiguous. Germline V gene lookup returns CDR1 SNHLY and CDR2 FYNNEI. The CDR3 is 14 amino acids. Trimming removed 8 bases from V and 8 bases from J, with 19 bases in between. The CDR3 region is CASGRVGGSDEQFF. CDR3 DNA sequence: TGTGCCAGCGGCCGTGTCGGCGGAAGCGATGAGCAGTTCTTC.

With regard to this clone: This CDR3 is also generated by other DNA sequences in the sample. V and J are TRBV5-4 and TRBJ1-1; D is unclear. Trimming shortened V by 1 base and J by 1 base, and 5 bases separated the two germline ends. The CDR3 sequence is 13 residues long. Germline V gene lookup returns CDR1 SGHNT and CDR2 YYREEE (reference sequence). CDR3 DNA sequence: TGTGCCAGCAGCTTGTCGACGAACACTGAAGCTTTCTTT. Protein sequence: CASSLSTNTEAFF.

In regard to this clone: One junction end disagrees with the germline gene, perhaps due to a read error. This chain joins TRBV7-8 and TRBJ1-1, with D possibly TRBD1 on 5 matching bases. The CDR3 loop spans 16 amino acids. The germline V gene encodes CDR1 SGHVS and CDR2 FQNEAQ. CDR3 sequence: CASSISRQYGNPEAFF. DNA for the CDR3: TGTGCCAGCAGCATAAGTCGACAGTACGGGAACCCTGAAGCTTTCTTT.

The CDR3 loop is CASTPSSTGARGYTF. The CDR3 region has the DNA TGTGCCAGCACGCCGTCGTCCACAGGGGCTCGGGGCTACACCTTC. This chain connects TRBV7-9 to TRBJ1-2; TRBD1 agrees at 7 bases. The trim removed 7 bases at V and 8 bases at J, leaving 16 bases unmatched. The CDR3 sequence is 15 residues long. Looked up from germline, CDR1 is SEHNR and CDR2 is FQNEAQ (reference sequence).

The chain employs TRBV7-9 and TRBJ2-3; 7 positions match TRBD1. The CDR3 has 15 amino acids. J was trimmed by 2 bases and V by 6 bases; bases with no gene match: 8. In germline, CDR1 is SEHNR, CDR2 FQNEAQ (reference sequence). The CDR3 loop reads CASRLTGTPTDTQYF. CDR3 bases: TGTGCCAGCAGATTGACAGGGACCCCCACAGATACGCAGTATTTT.

The V gene is TRBV7-9, the J gene TRBJ1-4; D not certain. The CDR3 consists of 14 residues. The germline V gene has CDR1 SEHNR and CDR2 FQNEAQ (reference sequence). The V gene lost 5 bases and the J gene lost 2 bases, with 9 bases spanning the gap. CDR3 sequence: CASSPHGTNEKLFF. In DNA, the CDR3 is TGTGCCAGCAGCCCACACGGGACTAATGAAAAACTGTTTTTT.

In DNA, the CDR3 is TGTGCCAGCAGCGCCAGCAGGGACCGAAACACCATATATTTT. It codes for CASSASRDRNTIYF. This sequence joins TRBV9 and TRBJ1-3; tentatively, D is TRBD1 (5 bases). The CDR3 covers 14 residues. Trimming took 3 bases from V and 5 from J, leaving 12 bases between them. CDR1 SGDLS and CDR2 YYNGEE come from the germline V gene.

J is TRBJ1-2 and V is TRBV19; 7 nucleotides agree with TRBD1. CDR3 size: 15 residues. V lost 4 bases, J lost 2 bases, and 7 bases stayed unmatched. The V gene's germline CDR1 is LNHDA and CDR2 SQIVND (reference sequence). In DNA, the CDR3 is TGTGCCAGTAGTAGGAACAGGGGCGCCAACTATGGCTACACCTTC. Encoded protein: CASSRNRGANYGYTF.

A few counts support this clone. The J gene is TRBJ2-5, the V gene TRBV9; TRBD2 matches at 10 bases. The length of the CDR3 is 17 residues. V dropped 3 bases and J dropped 5; count of bases not matched to a gene: 13. The germline CDR1 and CDR2 sequences are SGDLS and YYNGEE. This CDR3 reads CASSASGSGTHWETQYF. The CDR3 DNA reads TGTGCCAGCAGCGCTAGCGGGAGCGGGACCCACTGGGAGACCCAGTACTTC.

CDR3 amino acids: CASGSRGLGQDSYEQYF. CDR3 nucleotide sequence: TGTGCCAGCGGGTCACGGGGTTTGGGACAGGACTCCTACGAGCAGTACTTC. The chain links TRBV7-9 to TRBJ2-7, with 8 nucleotides matching TRBD1. CDR1 and CDR2 from the germline V gene are SEHNR and FQNEAQ (reference sequence). V lost 8 bases, J lost 0 bases, and 15 bases stayed unmatched. This CDR3 region has 17 residues. Together with reference TRBV7-9 and TRBJ2-7, the CDR3 gives the full variable domain: DTGVSQNPRHKITKRGQNVTFRCDPISEHNRLYWYRQTLGQGPEFLTYFQNEAQLEKSRLLSDRFSAERPKGSFSTLEIQRTEQGDSAMYLCASGSRGLGQDSYEQYFGPGTRLTVT.

The rearrangement links TRBV30 to TRBJ1-2; 7 bases agree with TRBD1. The V gene's germline CDR1 is GTSNPN and CDR2 SVGIG (reference sequence). This CDR3 is 13 amino acids long. The trim removed 7 bases at V and 6 bases at J, leaving 11 bases unmatched. This CDR3 reads CASMRDSGNGYTF. The CDR3 bases are TGTGCCTCTATGCGGGACAGCGGGAATGGCTACACCTTC.

The chain links TRBV29-1 to TRBJ2-3; no definite D call. Trimming pared 6 bases from V and 0 bases from J, leaving 7 bases between. The germline V gene encodes CDR1 SQVTM and CDR2 ANQGSEA. The CDR3 runs 12 residues. The CDR3 loop reads CSVEKSTDTQYF. CDR3 DNA: TGCAGCGTGGAAAAGAGCACAGATACGCAGTATTTT.

The chain carries TRBV5-8 and TRBJ2-1; TRBD2 might be the D (5 bases). Per germline, CDR1 SGHTS and CDR2 YDEGEE. The CDR3 has 16 residues. V lost 0 bases and J lost 5, with 15 bases in between. Written as DNA, the CDR3 is TGTGCCAGCAGCTTGGTTCTAGTGAGGGATGACAATGAGCAGTTCTTC. This codes for CASSLVLVRDDNEQFF.

The rearrangement joins TRBV15 to TRBJ2-7; 7 bases match TRBD2. This CDR3 comprises 15 residues. V lost 2 bases and J lost 3; bases outside the gene matches: 7. Germline V gene lookup returns CDR1 LNHNV and CDR2 YYDKDF (reference sequence). CDR3 sequence: CATSRSSGVGYEQYF. The CDR3 bases are TGTGCCACCAGCAGATCGAGCGGGGTAGGCTACGAGCAGTACTTC.

This chain uses TRBV7-9 with TRBJ1-1; D is ambiguous. There are 12 residues in the CDR3. In germline, CDR1 is SEHNR, CDR2 FQNEAQ (reference sequence). Trimming pared 2 bases from V and 6 bases from J, leaving 7 bases between. The CDR3 DNA follows: TGTGCCAGCAGCTTATTGGGGTCTGAAGCTTTCTTT. Encoded protein: CASSLLGSEAFF.